Described below is a single T cell receptor beta chain sequence and its context. Its antigen is not known. These data belong to a study of immune evolution from preneoplasia to lung adenocarcinoma. Study overall: HLA loss of heterozygosity: 7% AIS, roughly 15% MIA, around 35% ADC, none AAH. Study-wide results and limits: Later-stage lesions appeared to have more T cells, more diversity, less clonality.

The V and J ends lost 2 bases and 2 bases respectively, with 15 bases between them. CDR1 is SGHTA, CDR2 FQGNSA, per germline. The CDR3 has 16 amino acids. H&E slides confirmed each diagnosis, reviewed by two pathologists independently. Assay used: immunoSEQ multiplex PCR; TCRdb lists only in-frame clones, some missing. Of several thousand clones in the sample, nearly 80% were seen once. Sample: FFPE minimally invasive lung adenocarcinoma tissue. This chain links TRBV7-2 with TRBJ2-5; tentatively, D is TRBD2 (7 bases). This clonotype originated in a person between 55 and 80 years old with lung adenocarcinoma. CDR3 in DNA: TGTGCCAGCAGCTTATCGGGGGGCCTCGGGCAAGAGACCCAGTACTTC. Protein: CASSLSGGLGQETQYF.